These 5 T cell receptor beta chains were sequenced from one sample in a study of T-cell reconstitution after alpha-beta-depleted transplantation in children. Unique molecular identifiers tagged the TCRbeta library. Via MiXCR, TCRdb re-called the PCR reads, giving one row per CDR3 protein. The table shows hundreds of thousands of distinct CDR3 sequences, with about 14% occurring only once. Sequencing was performed on PBMCs, taken from the stem cell graft. These receptors originate from a human donor who donated a stem cell graft to a child with Fanconi anemia.

This clonotype came up a few times. The V call is TRBV7-9, the J call TRBJ2-2; 10 bases fit TRBD1. Germline V lookup: CDR1 SEHNR, CDR2 FQNEAQ (reference sequence). Trimming at V came to 2 bases and at J to 6 bases, leaving 3 bases not matched to a gene. CDR3 length equals 15 residues. The CDR3 DNA reads as TGTGCCAGCAGCTTAAAGACAGGGGGCTCCGGGGAGCTGTTTTTT. Encoded protein: CASSLKTGGSGELFF.

This clonotype appeared a few times. This chain links TRBV2 with TRBJ2-3; 9 bases are shared with TRBD2. Germline V gene sequence: CDR1 SNHLY, CDR2 FYNNEI. The length of the CDR3 is 11 residues. V was clipped by 3 bases and J by 14 bases; unmatched bases: 3. The CDR3: CASSETAGGYF. CDR3 bases: TGTGCCAGCAGTGAGACAGCGGGGGGGTATTTT.

This clonotype was picked up a small number of times. The CDR3 bases are TGTGCCAGCAGTTACGCCACAGTGGACACTGAAGCTTTCTTT. Protein: CASSYATVDTEAFF. The rearrangement uses TRBV6-5 and TRBJ1-1; D not certain. The germline V and J ends were trimmed by 2 bases and 3 bases, with 10 bases remaining between them. The length of the CDR3 is 14 residues. Germline V gene data show CDR1 as MNHEY and CDR2 as SVGAGI.

This clonotype was detected many times. The genes are TRBV10-1 and TRBJ2-1, with TRBD2 matching 7 bases. Germline loops: CDR1 WNHNN, CDR2 SYGVQD (reference sequence). CDR3 length: 13 residues. V was clipped by 8 bases and J by 0 bases; unmatched bases: 1. DNA of the CDR3: TGCGCCAGCCGGGACTACTCCTACAATGAGCAGTTCTTC. This sequence encodes CASRDYSYNEQFF.

The V call is TRBV7-2, the J call TRBJ2-1; D not certain. The germline V gene has CDR1 SGHTA and CDR2 FQGNSA. This CDR3 comprises 12 residues. The V end lost 1 base, the J end lost 15 bases, and 13 bases lay between the germline ends. CDR3 in DNA: TGTGCCAGCAGCTTAGTCGTCCCCACCCTGTTCTTC. Protein product: CASSLVVPTLFF.